These 25 T cell receptor beta chains share one sample of origin, sequenced in a study of CD8+ T cells in alopecia areata (dated by TCRdb to 2017 to 2018). Preparation of the library involved the immunoSEQ multiplex PCR assay. For TCR sequencing, RNA was extracted from every sample and reverse transcribed into cDNA to serve as template. TCRdb took this table from immuneACCESS and kept in-frame rearrangements with V and J called. Such tables lack part of the clones; where checked against another copy, unresolved V genes explain under half of the gap, and the rest is unexplained. The sample has tens of thousands of clones on record, around 29% of them singletons. 15% of the sample lies in the top ten. The sample's time point label is to be understood as: more than 3 weeks on oral tofacitinib. The sample's treatment or condition label, in plain terms: oral pan-JAK inhibitor, 5-10 mg twice daily. The input for sequencing was CD8+ T cells sorted from blood, taken at week 4, from a patient treated with tofacitinib. These receptors originate from a human donor with alopecia areata.

The chain has TRBV9 and TRBJ2-1; maybe TRBD1 (6 bases). Germline CDR1 reads SGDLS; CDR2 reads YYNGEE. Trimming shortened V by 4 bases and J by 6 bases, and 11 bases separated the two germline ends. The CDR3 sequence is 13 residues long. The CDR3 protein is CASSPGDINEQFF. The DNA for the CDR3 is TGTGCCAGCAGCCCAGGGGACATCAATGAGCAGTTCTTC.

CDR3 region: CTERERTGELFF. In nucleotides, the CDR3 is TGCACGGAGCGGGAGAGAACCGGGGAGCTGTTTTTT. This chain joins TRBV29-1 and TRBJ2-2; 8 bases match TRBD2. CDR1 and CDR2 from the germline V gene are SQVTM and ANQGSEA. This CDR3 spans 12 amino acids.

This clone is medium-sized by share. V is TRBV28 and J is TRBJ2-7; TRBD1 agrees at 8 bases. Looked up from germline, CDR1 is MDHEN and CDR2 is SYDVKM. The V segment lost 3 bases and the J segment 3 bases; nucleotides outside the gene matches: 7. The CDR3 has 15 amino acids. The CDR3 here is CASSFPGQGLYEQYF. The CDR3, as DNA: TGTGCCAGCAGTTTCCCCGGACAGGGCCTCTACGAGCAGTACTTC. The variable domain in full, with the rest retrieved from reference TRBV28 and TRBJ2-7, is DVKVTQSSRYLVKRTGEKVFLECVQDMDHENMFWYRQDPGLGLRLIYFSYDVKMKEKGDIPEGYSVSREKKERFSLILESASTNQTSMYLCASSFPGQGLYEQYFGPGTRLTVT.

The rearrangement links TRBV30 to TRBJ2-7; D possibly corresponds to TRBD1 (6 bases). The V end lost 2 bases, the J end lost 6 bases, and 17 bases lay between the germline ends. Per the germline V gene, CDR1 is GTSNPN and CDR2 is SVGIG (reference sequence). CDR3 length: 14 residues. The CDR3 coding sequence is TGTGCCTGGAGTTTCGGAGGAGGACAGTCCGAGCAGTACTTC. Protein product: CAWSFGGGQSEQYF.

This clone was counted many times. J is TRBJ2-3 and V is TRBV2; 8 nucleotides agree with TRBD2. The V gene's germline CDR1 is SNHLY and CDR2 FYNNEI. Unmatched junction bases numbered 6, after V lost 4 bases and J lost 6 bases. The CDR3 totals 14 residues. The CDR3 loop is CASSGERELDTQYF. As DNA, the CDR3 is TGTGCCAGCAGTGGAGAGCGGGAGTTGGATACGCAGTATTTT.

This clone was detected only once. The V gene is TRBV29-1, the J gene TRBJ2-2, with unresolved D. CDR3 size: 12 residues. Trimming took off 4 bases at V and 5 bases at J, with 8 bases between the two ends. CDR1 SQVTM and CDR2 ANQGSEA come from the germline V gene. The CDR3 protein is CSVVEITGELFF. Here the CDR3 DNA reads TGCAGCGTTGTGGAGATTACCGGGGAGCTGTTTTTT.

This clone was observed a few times. This chain connects TRBV9 to TRBJ1-2; D gene uncertain. The CDR3 runs to 14 residues. CDR1 and CDR2 (germline): SGDLS, YYNGEE. V dropped 3 bases and J dropped 0 bases, with 9 bases sitting between them. As DNA, the CDR3 is TGTGCCAGCAGCGGCGACATTTCTAACTATGGCTACACCTTC. It specifies CASSGDISNYGYTF.

The chain carries TRBV7-9 and TRBJ1-1, with 8 bases that match TRBD1. The germline V gene encodes CDR1 SEHNR and CDR2 FQNEAQ (reference sequence). V lost 5 bases, J lost 0 bases, and 8 bases stayed unmatched. This CDR3 is built from 16 residues. CDR3 protein: CASSIRQGRLNTEAFF. CDR3 bases: TGTGCCAGCAGCATTAGACAGGGGCGATTGAACACTGAAGCTTTCTTT.

V usage is TRBV27 and J usage is TRBJ1-2; D gene uncertain. Germline values: CDR1 MNHEY, CDR2 SMNVEV (reference sequence). The ends were cut back, 6 bases at V and 4 bases at J, with 6 bases in the middle. The CDR3 has 11 amino acids. CDR3 nucleotides: TGTGCCAGCAGAACGCCCTATGGCTACACCTTC. This codes for CASRTPYGYTF.

V usage is TRBV29-1 and J usage is TRBJ2-7, with a tentative D call TRBD2 (5 bases). Germline CDR1 reads SQVTM; CDR2 reads ANQGSEA. Trimming pared 7 bases from V and 4 bases from J, leaving 20 bases between. CDR3 size: 14 residues. In nucleotides, the CDR3 is TGCAGCGCCACGGACTTCGACTTGGCATACGAGCAGTACTTC. This translates into CSATDFDLAYEQYF.

V and J are TRBV21-1 and TRBJ1-2; whether TRBD1, the table's D call, matches the DNA was not checked. TRBV21-1 is noted as a pseudogene. The CDR3 spans 14 residues. The CDR3 sequence is CASSNSDQGYGYTF. In DNA form, the CDR3 reads TGTGCCAGCAGCAATTCCGACCAGGGGTATGGCTACACCTTC.

This rearrangement joins TRBV25-1 to TRBJ2-7; no clear D gene. Trimming took 4 bases from V and 2 from J, leaving 12 bases between them. Germline V gives CDR1 MGHDK, CDR2 SYGVNS. There are 14 residues in the CDR3. The CDR3 DNA follows: TGTGCCAGCAGTGGTTTAGGCCCCACCTACGAGCAGTACTTC. Translated: CASSGLGPTYEQYF.

V is TRBV7-9 and J is TRBJ2-5; D gene unclear. Germline CDR1 SEHNR, CDR2 FQNEAQ (reference sequence). V was clipped by 3 bases and J by 1 base, with 9 bases between them. The CDR3 consists of 14 residues. The CDR3 nucleotides are TGTGCCAGCAGCTTGTTAAGGGCCCAAGAGACCCAGTACTTC. This codes for CASSLLRAQETQYF.

The rearrangement uses TRBV30 and TRBJ2-7; 9 nucleotides align to TRBD1. From germline, CDR1 is GTSNPN and CDR2 SVGIG (reference sequence). This CDR3 is built from 14 residues. Unmatched junction bases numbered 8, after V lost 2 bases and J lost 6 bases. The CDR3 sequence is CAWSRGTGLGEQYF. The DNA for the CDR3 is TGTGCCTGGAGTAGGGGGACAGGGTTGGGCGAGCAGTACTTC. The variable domain in full, completed from reference TRBV30 and TRBJ2-7, reads SQTIHQWPATLVQPVGSPLSLECTVEGTSNPNLYWYRQAAGRGLQLLFYSVGIGQISSEVPQNLSASRPQDRQFILSSKKLLLSDSGFYLCAWSRGTGLGEQYFGPGTRLTVT.

The rearrangement links TRBV29-1 to TRBJ2-7, with D tentatively TRBD2 (6 bases). The V gene's germline CDR1 is SQVTM and CDR2 ANQGSEA. The V end was cut by 8 bases, the J end by 7 bases, with 18 bases between. The CDR3 extends over 12 amino acids. The CDR3 DNA follows: TGCAGCTACTCCAGCGGGCGGGGAGAGCAGTACTTC. Its protein is CSYSSGRGEQYF.

There are a few counts of this clone. This chain joins TRBV19 and TRBJ2-6; unclear D gene. Germline loops: CDR1 LNHDA, CDR2 SQIVND (reference sequence). Trimming shortened V by 5 bases and J by 0 bases, and 14 bases separated the two germline ends. This CDR3 is built from 17 residues. The CDR3 coding sequence is TGTGCCAGTAGTTCCATCCTCTTCGACTCTGGGGCCAACGTCCTGACTTTC. This sequence encodes CASSSILFDSGANVLTF.

This clone has just a few counts. The V and J genes are TRBV7-2 and TRBJ2-5; D not resolved. The length of the CDR3 is 12 residues. Trimming cost V 3 bases and J 4 bases, with 6 bases left between them. CDR1 and CDR2 from the germline V gene are SGHTA and FQGNSA. CDR3 sequence (DNA): TGTGCCAGCAGCTTTCGGAGAGAGACCCAGTACTTC. Translation gives CASSFRRETQYF. Together with reference TRBV7-2 and TRBJ2-5, the CDR3 gives the full variable domain: GAGVSQSPSNKVTEKGKDVELRCDPISGHTALYWYRQSLGQGLEFLIYFQGNSAPDKSGLPSDRFSAERTGGSVSTLTIQRTQQEDSAVYLCASSFRRETQYFGPGTRLLVL.

The table lists this clone with a few counts. The chain carries TRBV29-1 and TRBJ2-7; D remains ambiguous. V dropped 6 bases and J dropped 0 bases, with 12 bases sitting between them. CDR3 length: 13 amino acids. Germline-derived CDR1 and CDR2 are SQVTM and ANQGSEA. CDR3 bases: TGCAGCGTCGGACGCGTGGACTCCTACGAGCAGTACTTC. It is translated as CSVGRVDSYEQYF.

The CDR3 sequence: CASSWGGVEQFF. The CDR3 coding sequence is TGTGCCAGCAGCTGGGGCGGGGTTGAGCAGTTCTTC. The chain recombines TRBV7-9 with TRBJ2-1, with D maybe TRBD2 (6 bases). V dropped 4 bases and J dropped 9 bases, with 10 bases sitting between them. The germline V gene encodes CDR1 SEHNR and CDR2 FQNEAQ (reference sequence). The CDR3 contains 12 residues.

This clone was counted once. This probably arose from a read error, given a far larger clone one base away. The same CDR3 arises from other DNA sequences in this sample as well. The J gene is TRBJ2-2, the V gene TRBV6-6; the D gene is possibly TRBD2 (6 bases). This CDR3 has 14 residues. Trimming left V 0 bases short and J 7 bases short, with 9 bases between. Germline CDR1 and CDR2: MNHNY and SVGAGI (reference sequence). The DNA for the CDR3 is TGTGCCAGCAGTTACTCAGGAGGGATCGGGGAGCTGTTTTTT. Its protein product is CASSYSGGIGELFF.

This chain connects TRBV9 to TRBJ2-5; 8 bases fit TRBD2. The end of the DNA aligns better with TRBJ2-7, so the J call may be wrong. Germline loops: CDR1 SGDLS, CDR2 YYNGEE. CDR3 length: 15 residues. The CDR3 region is CASSVAGGGTSEQYF. The CDR3 DNA reads TGTGCCAGCAGCGTAGCGGGAGGGGGAACTAGCGAGCAGTACTTC.

V and J are TRBV5-1 and TRBJ2-3, with D hard to call. Trimming removed 6 bases at V and 2 bases at J, with 22 bases between. Germline V gene lookup returns CDR1 SGHRS and CDR2 YFSETQ. There are 17 residues in the CDR3. CDR3 nucleotides: TGCGCCAGCACCCCCGTAGTTGCGGATAGTTACACAGATACGCAGTATTTT. Translation: CASTPVVADSYTDTQYF.

The chain couples TRBV4-1 to TRBJ2-1; D gene uncertain. V lost 3 bases and J lost 7, with 13 bases in between. This CDR3 spans 14 amino acids. Looked up from germline, CDR1 is MGHRA and CDR2 is YSYEKL. CDR3 nucleotide sequence: TGCGCCAGCAGCCAGGCCCCGTTAAAAAATGAGCAGTTCTTC. Its protein product is CASSQAPLKNEQFF.

This clone was counted between two and nine times. V and J are TRBV29-1 and TRBJ2-7; the D gene could be TRBD1 or TRBD2 (6 bases each). There are 13 residues in the CDR3. From germline, CDR1 is SQVTM and CDR2 ANQGSEA. The CDR3 spells CSVRGPPSYEQYF. The CDR3 bases are TGCAGTGTACGGGGGCCCCCTAGCTACGAGCAGTACTTC.

This clone has only a few counts. The chain carries TRBV29-1 and TRBJ2-5; 7 bases map to TRBD2. Trimming took 3 bases from V and 4 from J; bases not matched to a gene: 8. This CDR3 has 14 amino acids. CDR1 is SQVTM, CDR2 ANQGSEA, per germline. Here the CDR3 reads CSVDRRLASETQYF. The CDR3 DNA sequence: TGCAGCGTTGACCGGCGACTAGCCTCAGAGACCCAGTACTTC.